The next 2 T cell receptor beta chains were all read from a single sample in a study of blood T cell repertoires in COVID-19. Clones were sequenced by immunoSEQ multiplex PCR, and TCRdb holds only the in-frame ones, with some missing. The table shows roughly 180,000 clones, with approximately 80% occurring only once. Sequenced input: peripheral blood. The receptors originated from a woman between 50 and 59 years old with active or convalescent COVID-19.

This clone appeared a single time. V gene TRBV7-9 combines with J gene TRBJ1-4, with a weak D call TRBD1 (6 bases). The CDR3 covers 14 residues. V was shortened by 6 bases and J by 6 bases, with 14 bases between the two germline ends. CDR1 and CDR2 (germline): SEHNR, FQNEAQ (reference sequence). Here the CDR3 DNA reads TGTGCCAGCAGTCCCGGGAGGGGGGATGAAAAACTGTTTTTT. Translation: CASSPGRGDEKLFF.

The V call is TRBV29-1, the J call TRBJ1-3, with D perhaps matching TRBD1 (5 bases). The CDR3 has 15 amino acids. Germline V lookup: CDR1 SQVTM, CDR2 ANQGSEA. Trimming removed 0 bases from V and 4 bases from J, with 13 bases in between. The CDR3 protein is CSVEDQKGLGNTIYF. CDR3 DNA: TGCAGCGTTGAAGATCAGAAGGGGCTAGGAAACACCATATATTTT. The full variable domain, in which reference TRBV29-1 and TRBJ1-3 provide the parts outside the CDR3, is SAVISQKPSRDICQRGTSLTIQCQVDSQVTMMFWYRQQPGQSLTLIATANQGSEATYESGFVIDKFPISRPNLTFSTLTVSNMSPEDSSIYLCSVEDQKGLGNTIYFGEGSWLTVV.